This TCR beta chain is drawn from a study of cytomegalovirus exposure and HLA in healthy donors. This clone has just one count. CDR1 and CDR2 (germline): LGHNA, YSLEER. This CDR3 spans 14 amino acids. Unmatched junction bases numbered 3, after V lost 0 bases and J lost 5 bases. Sequencing was performed with immunoSEQ multiplex PCR; in TCRdb, only in-frame clones are kept and a portion is missing. The sample includes approximately 280,000 clones, approximately 83% seen only once; the top ten take roughly 0.99%. Sequencing used PBMCs. The source is a young woman in good health and CMV-seronegative. The chain recombines TRBV4-3 with TRBJ1-2; TRBD1 matches 7 bases. The CDR3 sequence: CASSQDDRVYGYTF. Written as DNA, the CDR3 is TGCGCCAGCAGCCAAGATGACAGGGTATATGGCTACACCTTC.